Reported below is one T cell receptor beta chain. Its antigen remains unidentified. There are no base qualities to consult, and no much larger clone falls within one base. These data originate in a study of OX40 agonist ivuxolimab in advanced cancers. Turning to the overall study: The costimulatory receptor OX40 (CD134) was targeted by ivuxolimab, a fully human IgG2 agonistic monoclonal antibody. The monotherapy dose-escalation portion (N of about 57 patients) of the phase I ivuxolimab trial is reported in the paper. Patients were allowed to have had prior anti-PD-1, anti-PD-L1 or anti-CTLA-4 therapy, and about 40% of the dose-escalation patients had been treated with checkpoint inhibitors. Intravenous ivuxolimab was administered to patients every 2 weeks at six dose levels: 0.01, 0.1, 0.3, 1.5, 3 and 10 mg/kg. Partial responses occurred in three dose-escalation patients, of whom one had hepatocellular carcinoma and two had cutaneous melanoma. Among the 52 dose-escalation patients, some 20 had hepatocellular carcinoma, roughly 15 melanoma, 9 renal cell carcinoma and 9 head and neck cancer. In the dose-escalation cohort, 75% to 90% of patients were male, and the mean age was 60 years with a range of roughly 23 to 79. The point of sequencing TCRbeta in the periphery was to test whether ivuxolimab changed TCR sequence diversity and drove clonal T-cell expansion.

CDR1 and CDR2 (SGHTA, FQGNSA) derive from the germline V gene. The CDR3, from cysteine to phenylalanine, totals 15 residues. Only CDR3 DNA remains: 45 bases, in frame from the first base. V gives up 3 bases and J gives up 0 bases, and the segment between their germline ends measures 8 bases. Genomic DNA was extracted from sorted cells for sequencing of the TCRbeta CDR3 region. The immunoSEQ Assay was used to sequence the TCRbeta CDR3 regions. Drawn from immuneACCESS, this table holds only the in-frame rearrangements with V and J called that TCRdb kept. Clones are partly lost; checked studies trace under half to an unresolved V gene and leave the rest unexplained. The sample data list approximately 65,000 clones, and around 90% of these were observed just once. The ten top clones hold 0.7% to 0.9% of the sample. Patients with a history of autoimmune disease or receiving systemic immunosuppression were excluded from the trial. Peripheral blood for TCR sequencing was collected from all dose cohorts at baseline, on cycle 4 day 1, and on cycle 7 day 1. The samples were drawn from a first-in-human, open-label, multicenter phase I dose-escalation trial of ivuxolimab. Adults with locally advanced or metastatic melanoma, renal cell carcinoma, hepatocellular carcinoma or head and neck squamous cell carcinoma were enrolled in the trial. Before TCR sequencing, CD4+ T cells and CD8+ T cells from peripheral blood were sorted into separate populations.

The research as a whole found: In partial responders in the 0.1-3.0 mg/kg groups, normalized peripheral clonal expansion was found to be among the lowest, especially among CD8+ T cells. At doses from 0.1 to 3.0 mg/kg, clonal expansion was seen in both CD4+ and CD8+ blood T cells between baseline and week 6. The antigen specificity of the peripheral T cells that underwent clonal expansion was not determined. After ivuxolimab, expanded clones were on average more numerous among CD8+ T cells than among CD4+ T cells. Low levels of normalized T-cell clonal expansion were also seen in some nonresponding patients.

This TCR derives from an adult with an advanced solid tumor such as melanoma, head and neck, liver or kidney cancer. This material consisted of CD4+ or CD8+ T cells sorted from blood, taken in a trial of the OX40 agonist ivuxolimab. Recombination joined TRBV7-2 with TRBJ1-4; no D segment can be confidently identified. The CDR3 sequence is CASSFERSTNEKLFF. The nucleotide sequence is TGTGCCAGCAGCTTTGAGCGGTCAACTAATGAAAAACTGTTTTTT.